The TCR beta chain described here comes from a study of blood T cell repertoires in COVID-19. Study background: Nucleic acid was either cDNA or gDNA, and it came from T cells, B-cell-depleted T cells, or PBMCs.

The CDR3 is 13 residues long. The germline V gene encodes CDR1 SNHLY and CDR2 FYNNEI. Losses at the gene ends were 11 bases for V and 5 bases for J; bases not matched to a gene: 11. Profiling relied on immunoSEQ multiplex PCR, and the TCRdb table lists in-frame clones only, not all of them. The repertoire consists of 400,000 to 450,000 clones, with 80% to 95% occurring once and the leading ten covering about 0.6%. The study assigned cohorts using participant-reported clinical history. Recovery among Cohort 3 donors was established by two negative PCRs, clearance, or symptom resolution. This clone was found once.

The J gene is TRBJ1-1, the V gene TRBV2; TRBD1 matches 7 bases. The TCR sequence derives from a young man who had recovered from COVID-19. Sequenced input: PBMCs or T cells enriched from blood (not recorded which). CDR3: CAGRDREVTEAFF. CDR3 bases: TGTGCCGGACGCGACAGGGAGGTAACTGAAGCTTTCTTT. Filled out from reference TRBV2 and TRBJ1-1, the complete variable domain reads EPEVTQTPSHQVTQMGQEVILRCVPISNHLYFYWYRQILGQKVEFLVSFYNNEISEKSEIFDDQFSVERPDGSNFTLKIRSTKLEDSAMYFCAGRDREVTEAFFGQGTRLTVV.